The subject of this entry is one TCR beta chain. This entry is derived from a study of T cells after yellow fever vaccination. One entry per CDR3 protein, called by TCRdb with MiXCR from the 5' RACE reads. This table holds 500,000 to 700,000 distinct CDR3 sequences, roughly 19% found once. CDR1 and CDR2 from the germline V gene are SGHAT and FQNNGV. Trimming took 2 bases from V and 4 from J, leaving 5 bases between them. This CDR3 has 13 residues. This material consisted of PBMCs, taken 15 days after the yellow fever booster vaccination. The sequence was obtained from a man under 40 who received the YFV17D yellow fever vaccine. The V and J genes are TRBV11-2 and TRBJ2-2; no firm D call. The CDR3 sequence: CASSLHGTGELFF. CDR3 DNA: TGTGCCAGCAGCTTACACGGCACCGGGGAGCTGTTTTTT.